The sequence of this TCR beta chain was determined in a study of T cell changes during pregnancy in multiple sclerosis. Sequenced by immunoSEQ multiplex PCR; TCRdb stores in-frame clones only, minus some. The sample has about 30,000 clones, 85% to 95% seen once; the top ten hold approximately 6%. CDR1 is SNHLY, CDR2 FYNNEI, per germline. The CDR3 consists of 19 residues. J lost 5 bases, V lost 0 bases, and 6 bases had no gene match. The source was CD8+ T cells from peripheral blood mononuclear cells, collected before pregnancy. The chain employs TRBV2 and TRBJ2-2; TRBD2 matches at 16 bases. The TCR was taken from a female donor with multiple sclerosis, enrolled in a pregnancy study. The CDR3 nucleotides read TGTGCCAGCAGTGAAGCGCGGGGACTAGCGGGAGGGAGGACCGGGGAGCTGTTTTTT. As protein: CASSEARGLAGGRTGELFF.